This T cell receptor (beta chain) was found in a study of cytomegalovirus exposure and HLA in healthy donors (dated by TCRdb to about 2017). Regarding the research as a whole: An earlier analysis of a few hundred of the donors reported 276 Gb of sequence data and 117 million unique TCR beta sequences obtained from around 170 million T cells. Approximately 300 gigabases of sequencing data and tens of millions of unique TCR sequences made up an early release that covered several hundred HLA-typed donors. Of the approximately 400 genotyped donors, around 81% fell in the genetic ancestry cluster associated with self-reported Caucasian donors. The study was designed to test whether signatures of past pathogen exposure could be identified by cataloging public T cell receptors. Using immunosequencing, the study profiled T cell repertoires from about 650 subjects and related those repertoires to cytomegalovirus serostatus. Along with the roughly 700-subject first cohort, a separate validation cohort of over a hundred different subjects was used. To predict cytomegalovirus infection status, the study combined high-throughput TCR immunosequencing, statistical association of individual TCRs with disease status, and machine learning. A later analysis re-examined previously published TCR beta repertoires from several hundred donors and added high-resolution HLA genotyping to investigate patterns of TCR occurrence. Rather than using new phenotypic data, the later analysis identified candidate immune exposures from TCR beta sequences and from how often those sequences occurred across donors. An earlier analysis of 500 to 650 of the donors applied high-throughput TCR beta sequencing to assess whether each TCR beta V gene segment acted as functional or pseudogenic. Alongside the repertoire data, information on donor age, sex, ethnicity and CMV serostatus was compiled. A later genetic analysis used genome-wide SNP genotypes for about 65% of the 666 donors, treating that subset as a discovery cohort. Every repertoire in the discovery cohort had been generated on one and the same sequencing platform. Both class I and class II loci were covered by HLA typing, at four-digit resolution. The number of donors typed differed by locus, with roughly 620-630 for A, B, C, DRB1 and DQB1, roughly 520 for DQA1, over 600 for DPA1, and some 440 for DPB1. Because of strong linkage in the cohort, a handful of DR-DQ haplotypes were treated as single units for association and clustering. Across 300 to 400 genotyped donors of the cohort, an average of roughly 250,000 unique TCR beta nucleotide sequences per donor were sequenced, and around 19% of those sequences were non-productive.

As regards this clone: Its antigen is unknown. There are no base qualities to consult, and no much larger clone falls within one base.

The germline V gene sets CDR1 to KGHSH and CDR2 to LQKENI. V gives up 3 bases and J gives up 11 bases, and the segment between their germline ends measures 16 bases. The CDR3 spans 14 residues, from the cysteine through the phenylalanine. CDR3 DNA is the only sequence kept; it has 42 bases, read in frame from the first base. The cohort consisted of approximately 670 healthy bone marrow donors. All cohort members were sampled while nominally healthy, although unrecorded immune exposures were likely present. The donor tested CMV seropositive, placing the donor among the approximately 290 seropositive members of the cohort. Each donor provided a peripheral blood sample, and peripheral blood mononuclear cells were used for TCR beta sequencing. Genomic DNA extraction from the blood cell samples was performed with the Qiagen DNeasy Blood Extraction Kit. The library was made by the immunoSEQ multiplex PCR assay. The multiplex PCR relied on a mix of 60 forward primers for TCR Vbeta segments and 13 reverse primers for TCR Jbeta segments. Amplification of the CDR3 region of rearranged TCR beta genes was performed with a multiplex PCR assay on genomic DNA. The amplified TCR beta libraries were sequenced on the Illumina HiSeq System as 87-base-pair reads. The original pipeline was this. A later analysis tallied 75 million to 95 million unique TCR beta chains across the 610 or so repertoires, and approximately 9.9 million of those chains were shared by two or more donors. To remove PCR and sequencing errors, raw reads were error-corrected and collapsed into unique sequences using a nearest-neighbor algorithm that merged closely related sequences. CDR3 sequences were aligned to IMGT reference sequences to assign V, D and J gene segments. Each retained sequence needed at least a six-nucleotide match to both a V gene segment and a J gene segment. Rearrangements were classified as productive when the CDR3 lacked stop codons and remained in frame with V and J, and all other rearrangements were classified as non-productive. Following IMGT convention, CDR3 was defined as the stretch from the second conserved V-encoded cysteine up to the conserved J-encoded phenylalanine. In an earlier analysis of roughly 610 of the donors, sequences lacking an unambiguous match to a single V gene segment were excluded. An earlier analysis of some 500 of the donors classified V segments as functional when productive rearrangements were above 56.7% and as segregating when the standard deviation between donors was above 5%. To diagnose cytomegalovirus status from the catalog of TCR beta chain sequences, a statistical classification framework was built. V and J gene assignment, in a later analysis, came from comparing TCR nucleotide sequences with IMGT/GENE-DB human TR gene sequences. A later analysis assigned CDR3 sequences and most-parsimonious VDJ recombination scenarios with the TCRdist pipeline. In a later analysis, each TCR beta chain was defined by its CDR3 amino acid sequence together with its V-gene family, and reads lacking a unique V-gene family were excluded. As a way to deal with suspected cross-contamination and a sequencing artifact, a later analysis dropped approximately 570 nucleotide sequences that were highly shared and had low generation probability. For each public chain, a later analysis derived a clonal expansion index from normalized ranks of inferred template counts within each repertoire. Generation probabilities in a later analysis came from a VDJ recombination model fitted to out-of-frame rearrangements, and those results were checked against IGoR. Hypergeometric tests were used in a later analysis to score TCR-TCR, TCR-HLA and TCR-CMV co-occurrence, with a repertoire-size bias correction applied to the TCR pairs. A later analysis estimated false discovery rates by permuting HLA or CMV assignments 20 times. In a later analysis, co-occurring TCRs were grouped using DBSCAN, with TCRdist sequence similarity added in when clustering inside HLA-allele-positive subsets. Repertoires with fewer than 30,000 or more than 120,000 public chains were left out of co-occurrence clustering, as were about 5 repertoires with anomalous nucleotide sharing. TCRdb provides this immuneACCESS table in a form limited to in-frame rearrangements. Some clones are lacking; in checked studies, under half of them reflect an unresolved V gene, and why the rest are absent is not known. For V, J and clone size, that table is used; D and trimming come from the DNA. Present in this sample are 80,000 to 100,000 clones, over 70% of which were seen just once. Roughly 11% of the sample is in the top ten clones.

What the work shows at the level of the full study, not this receptor alone: A group of highly shared sequence variants was considered likely to be a technical artifact of the sequencing pipeline. In a later analysis, HLA-associated TCR beta chains showed more clonal expansion and lower generation probabilities than non-associated chains that were equally common. Roughly uniform sequencing depth across donors was assumed in presence/absence analyses, although this assumption may not hold. Specific HLA alleles were associated with 18,000 or so TCR beta sequences at a false discovery rate of 0.05 in a later analysis. In vitro tests confirmed that three of the cytomegalovirus-associated TCR beta chains recognize cytomegalovirus antigens. Across donors, most TCR sequences were observed very rarely, whereas some public TCRs were present in many individuals. Correlated functional status among segregating V segments might be attributable to linkage disequilibrium, but an unknown experimental factor could not be ruled out. Only TCR beta chains were sequenced in this cohort, and the absence of alpha or paired-chain data limited detectable features. The study gave a list of 150 to 200 TCR beta chains associated with cytomegalovirus. Because the 87-base-pair reads could not distinguish some IMGT-functional V segments, including TRBV6-2 and TRBV6-3, those segments were excluded. The authors suggested that the approach could potentially be extended to other disease states and immunological phenotypes. In a later analysis, the rate of TCR association differed among HLA loci, with DRB1 alleles having the most associated TCRs and HLA-C alleles having the fewest. In a later genetic analysis, fewer N-insertions in productive TCRs were reported among donors in an Asian-associated ancestry cluster than the roughly 640-donor mean. A later analysis found that most CMV-associated TCR beta chains appeared HLA-restricted, with HLA associations seemingly driven largely by CMV exposure. Assigning TCR associations to individual alleles was difficult when HLA alleles, especially DR and DQ, strongly co-occurred. A further reported finding was that TCR beta sequences accurately predicted the HLA-A and HLA-B alleles for most subjects in the first cohort. Cytomegalovirus status was reported to be diagnosed by the classifier with high specificity and sensitivity in both the original and validation cohorts. The earlier analysis of fewer than 750 of the donors excluded over 15 rarely observed V segments, including chromosome 9 orphons, because counts were too low. In a later analysis, several top co-occurrence clusters were reported to appear linked to parvovirus B19, influenza, CMV and Epstein-Barr virus. Immune exposure information for the cohort was limited to CMV serostatus. Broadly in line with IMGT annotations, most TCR beta V segments showed up in productive rearrangements about 87% or about 30% of the time in an earlier analysis of several hundred of the donors. Because HLA typing was missing for some donors at each locus, association tests included only the typed subset. In a later genetic analysis, a missense DCLRE1C variant was associated with V-gene and J-gene trimming of TCR beta chains, and the association was replicated in an independent cohort.

The sequence links TRBV18 to TRBJ1-4; the D gene is unclear. What was sequenced was PBMCs. This TCR derives from a man aged 18-30 years in good health and CMV-seropositive. The DNA sequence follows: TGTGCCAGCTCACCCGGCATTGACACCGCCAAACTGTTTTTT. It translates as CASSPGIDTAKLFF. Supplemented by the reference TRBV18 and TRBJ1-4 proteins around the CDR3, the complete variable domain is NAGVMQNPRHLVRRRGQEARLRCSPMKGHSHVYWYRQLPEEGLKFMVYLQKENIIDESGMPKERFSAEFPKEGPSILRIQQVVRGDSAAYFCASSPGIDTAKLFFGSGTQLSVL.